Shown below are 18 T cell receptor beta chains from a single sample sequenced in a study of cytomegalovirus exposure and HLA in healthy donors. PCR employed 60 Vbeta and 13 Jbeta primers. Only in-frame clones appear in the TCRdb table, and some are missing; sequencing was by immunoSEQ multiplex PCR. The sample has around 60,000 clones. Sample: PBMCs. These receptor sequences come from a young woman in good health and CMV-seronegative.

The chain is built from TRBV29-1 and TRBJ1-2; 9 bases are shared with TRBD1. This CDR3 has 12 residues. V gave up 4 bases and J gave up 4 bases; unmatched junction bases: 1. Germline V gives CDR1 SQVTM, CDR2 ANQGSEA. The CDR3 nucleotides are TGCAGCGTTGCGGGACAGGGCTATGGCTACACCTTC. Translated: CSVAGQGYGYTF.

This chain connects TRBV6-6 to TRBJ1-5; 8 positions agree with TRBD1. The CDR3 spans 14 residues. CDR1 and CDR2 from the germline V gene are MNHNY and SVGAGI (reference sequence). V shed 5 bases, J shed 7 bases, and the junction held 7 bases outside the gene matches. CDR3 nucleotide sequence: TGTGCCAGCAGTCACGGACAGGGTGGCCAGCCCCAGCATTTT. As protein: CASSHGQGGQPQHF.

Comment on this clone: In the same sample, other DNA sequences code for this CDR3. The chain is built from TRBV6-1 and TRBJ2-7, with 7 bases lining up with TRBD1. With V trimmed by 6 bases and J by 4 bases, 3 bases remained unmatched. The CDR3 length is 12 residues. From germline, CDR1 is MNHNS and CDR2 SASEGT. In nucleotides, the CDR3 is TGTGCCAGCAGCAACAGGGGATACGAGCAGTACTTC. Its protein is CASSNRGYEQYF.

The rearrangement joins TRBV5-6 to TRBJ1-2; TRBD1 might be the D (5 bases). CDR3 length equals 16 residues. CDR1 is SGHDT and CDR2 is YYEEEE in the germline V gene. Trimming cost V 1 base and J 6 bases, with 19 bases left between them. The CDR3: CASSLRTVRARDGYTF. In DNA form, the CDR3 reads TGTGCCAGCAGCTTGAGGACGGTCAGGGCAAGGGATGGCTACACCTTC. The entire variable domain, with the rest obtained from reference TRBV5-6 and TRBJ1-2, is as follows: DAGVTQSPTHLIKTRGQQVTLRCSPKSGHDTVSWYQQALGQGPQFIFQYYEEEERQRGNFPDRFSGHQFPNYSSELNVNALLLGDSALYLCASSLRTVRARDGYTFGSGTRLTVV.

The gene calls are TRBV6-1 and TRBJ2-7; D is possibly TRBD1 (6 bases). V was clipped by 10 bases and J by 4 bases, with 20 bases between them. Looked up from germline, CDR1 is MNHNS and CDR2 is SASEGT. CDR3 length equals 14 residues. The CDR3 reads CAILLPTGKYEQYF. The CDR3 nucleotides read TGTGCCATCCTGCTCCCGACAGGAAAATACGAGCAGTACTTC.

J is TRBJ2-3 and V is TRBV9; 11 bases align to TRBD2. The CDR3 is 14 residues long. The trim removed 2 bases at V and 5 bases at J, leaving 1 base unmatched. Germline CDR1 SGDLS, CDR2 YYNGEE. CDR3: CASSVGTSGDTQYF. DNA of the CDR3: TGTGCCAGCAGCGTGGGGACTAGCGGAGATACGCAGTATTTT.

This chain joins TRBV29-1 and TRBJ2-2; D is unresolved. Trimming cost V 6 bases and J 2 bases, with 10 bases left between them. This CDR3 is 13 amino acids long. The germline V gene encodes CDR1 SQVTM and CDR2 ANQGSEA. The CDR3 is CSVATPNTGELFF. In DNA form, the CDR3 reads TGCAGCGTGGCGACTCCTAACACCGGGGAGCTGTTTTTT.

The chain has TRBV4-1 and TRBJ2-1, with 12 bases matching TRBD2. CDR1 MGHRA and CDR2 YSYEKL come from the germline V gene. V trimming: 5 bases; J trimming: 8 bases; junction bases outside the gene matches: 16. This CDR3 comprises 18 residues. This chain's CDR3 is CASSNPFTLAGGPYEQFF. DNA for the CDR3: TGCGCCAGCAGCAACCCCTTCACTCTAGCGGGGGGGCCCTATGAGCAGTTCTTC.

The chain is built from TRBV4-1 and TRBJ2-1; 10 bases match TRBD2. The CDR3 consists of 15 residues. The ends lost 8 bases at V and 8 bases at J; junction bases unmatched: 12. Germline V gene lookup returns CDR1 MGHRA and CDR2 YSYEKL. The CDR3 here is CASGRISGRIDEQFF. The CDR3 bases are TGCGCCAGCGGAAGAATTAGCGGGAGGATCGATGAGCAGTTCTTC.

The chain recombines TRBV9 with TRBJ2-5; TRBD2 aligns across 7 bases. J lost 7 bases, V lost 3 bases, and 9 bases had no gene match. Germline V gene data show CDR1 as SGDLS and CDR2 as YYNGEE. The CDR3 is made up of 14 amino acids. The CDR3 protein is CASSASGTTATQYF. Written as DNA, the CDR3 is TGTGCCAGCAGCGCCTCCGGGACTACGGCGACCCAGTACTTC.

This sequence joins TRBV7-8 and TRBJ1-4; 7 bases fit TRBD1. V shed 5 bases, J shed 0 bases, and the junction held 18 bases outside the gene matches. Germline CDR1 is SGHVS and CDR2 is FQNEAQ. This CDR3 spans 20 amino acids. The CDR3 sequence is CASSPSYHLMTGTTNEKLFF. The CDR3 nucleotides are TGTGCCAGCAGCCCATCGTACCACCTGATGACAGGGACAACTAATGAAAAACTGTTTTTT.

CDR3 in amino acids: CASSRTSGPQETQYF. The CDR3 bases are TGCGCCAGCAGCCGGACTAGCGGGCCCCAAGAGACCCAGTACTTC. The V and J genes are TRBV4-1 and TRBJ2-5, with 11 positions matching TRBD2. Germline trimming cut 4 bases from V and 1 base from J; bases unmatched to any gene: 2. The CDR3 runs to 15 residues. Germline loops: CDR1 MGHRA, CDR2 YSYEKL.

The chain is built from TRBV25-1 and TRBJ2-7, with D maybe TRBD2 (5 bases). CDR1 MGHDK and CDR2 SYGVNS come from the germline V gene. The CDR3 loop spans 13 amino acids. Trimming pared 2 bases from V and 3 bases from J, leaving 8 bases between. The CDR3, as DNA: TGTGCCAGCAGTGAAGGAGGCTACTACGAGCAGTACTTC. As protein: CASSEGGYYEQYF.

This rearrangement joins TRBV28 to TRBJ1-2; no firm D call. Per germline, CDR1 MDHEN and CDR2 SYDVKM. V shed 2 bases and J shed 4 bases, with 17 bases lying between them. The CDR3 is made up of 16 amino acids. This CDR3 is CASSLTYFGLSYGYTF. CDR3 sequence (DNA): TGTGCCAGCAGTTTAACTTATTTTGGACTGAGCTATGGCTACACCTTC.

Points on this clone: Germline and junction disagree at one end, which may indicate a read error. The chain joins TRBV11-3 to TRBJ1-2; D call uncertain. The CDR3 is 12 amino acids. Germline CDR1 reads SGHNT; CDR2 reads YENEEA. The CDR3 sequence: CASSIDGGGYTF. The CDR3 DNA reads as TGTGCCAGCAGCATAGACGGCGGGGGCTACACCTTC.

The chain links TRBV5-1 to TRBJ1-2, with a tentative D call TRBD1 (5 bases). The CDR3 runs to 14 residues. Germline V gives CDR1 SGHRS, CDR2 YFSETQ. Trimming took 4 bases from V and 2 from J, leaving 12 bases between them. The CDR3 spells CASSPQGKNYGYTF. CDR3 sequence (DNA): TGCGCCAGCAGCCCCCAGGGCAAGAACTATGGCTACACCTTC.

The chain combines TRBV4-1 with TRBJ2-5, with D perhaps TRBD2 (6 bases). Germline values: CDR1 MGHRA, CDR2 YSYEKL. The CDR3 sequence is 15 residues long. V was pared by 0 bases and J by 4 bases, with 12 bases between. CDR3 sequence (DNA): TGCGCCAGCAGCCAAGATGACGGGGGAGGAGAGACCCAGTACTTC. Its translation: CASSQDDGGGETQYF.

The chain couples TRBV18 to TRBJ2-2, with D uncertain. The CDR3 has 13 amino acids. Germline V CDR1 and CDR2: KGHSH, LQKENI. With 5 bases removed from V and 5 bases from J, the gap between germline ends came to 9 bases. The CDR3 DNA sequence: TGTGCCAGCTCATCCAGTTCTACCGGGGAGCTGTTTTTT. It specifies CASSSSSTGELFF.